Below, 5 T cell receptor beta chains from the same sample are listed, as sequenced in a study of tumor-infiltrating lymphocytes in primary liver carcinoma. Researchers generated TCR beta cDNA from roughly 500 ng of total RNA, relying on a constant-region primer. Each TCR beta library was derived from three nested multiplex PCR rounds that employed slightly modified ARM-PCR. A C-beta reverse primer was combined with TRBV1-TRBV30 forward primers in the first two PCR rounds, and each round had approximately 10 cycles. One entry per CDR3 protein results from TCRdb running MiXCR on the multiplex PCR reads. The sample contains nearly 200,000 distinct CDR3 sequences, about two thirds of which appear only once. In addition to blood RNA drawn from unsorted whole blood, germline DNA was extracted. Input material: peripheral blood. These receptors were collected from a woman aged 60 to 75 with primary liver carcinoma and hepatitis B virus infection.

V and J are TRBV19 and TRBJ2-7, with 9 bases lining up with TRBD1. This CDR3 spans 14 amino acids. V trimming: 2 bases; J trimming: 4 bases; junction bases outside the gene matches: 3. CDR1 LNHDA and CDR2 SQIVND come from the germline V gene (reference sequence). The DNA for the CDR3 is TGTGCCAGTAGTATACGAGACAGGGGGTACGAGCAGTACTTC. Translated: CASSIRDRGYEQYF.

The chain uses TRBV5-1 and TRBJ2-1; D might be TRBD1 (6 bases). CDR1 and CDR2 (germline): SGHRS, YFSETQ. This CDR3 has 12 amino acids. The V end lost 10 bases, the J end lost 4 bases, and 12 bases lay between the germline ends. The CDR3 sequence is CACKDRYNEQFF. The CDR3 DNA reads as TGCGCCTGCAAGGACAGATACAATGAGCAGTTCTTC.

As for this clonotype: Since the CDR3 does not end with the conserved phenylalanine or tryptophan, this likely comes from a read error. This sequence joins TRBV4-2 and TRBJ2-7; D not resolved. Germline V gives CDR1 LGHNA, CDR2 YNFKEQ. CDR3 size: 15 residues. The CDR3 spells CASSQEKRGAYGQYL. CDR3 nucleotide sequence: TGTGCCAGCAGCCAAGAGAAGCGAGGCGCTTACGGGCAGTACCTC.

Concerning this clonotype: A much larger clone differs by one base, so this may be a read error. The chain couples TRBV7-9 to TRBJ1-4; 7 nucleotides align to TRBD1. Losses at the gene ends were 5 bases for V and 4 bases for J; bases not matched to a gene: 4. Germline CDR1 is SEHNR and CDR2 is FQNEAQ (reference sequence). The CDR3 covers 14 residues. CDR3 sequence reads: CASSQGQINEKLFF. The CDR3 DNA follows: TGTGCCAGCAGCCAGGGACAGATTAATGAAAAACTGTTTTTT.

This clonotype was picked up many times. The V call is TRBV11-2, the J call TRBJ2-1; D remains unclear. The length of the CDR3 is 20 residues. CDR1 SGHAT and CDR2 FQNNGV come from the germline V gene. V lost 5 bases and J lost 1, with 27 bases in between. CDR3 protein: CASSHPSTVRAQRSYNEQFF. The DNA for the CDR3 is TGTGCCAGCAGCCACCCCTCCACCGTCCGGGCCCAGAGGTCCTACAATGAGCAGTTCTTC. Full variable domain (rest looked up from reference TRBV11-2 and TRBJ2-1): EAGVAQSPRYKIIEKRQSVAFWCNPISGHATLYWYQQILGQGPKLLIQFQNNGVVDDSQLPKDRFSAERLKGVDSTLKIQPAKLEDSAVYLCASSHPSTVRAQRSYNEQFFGPGTRLTVL.